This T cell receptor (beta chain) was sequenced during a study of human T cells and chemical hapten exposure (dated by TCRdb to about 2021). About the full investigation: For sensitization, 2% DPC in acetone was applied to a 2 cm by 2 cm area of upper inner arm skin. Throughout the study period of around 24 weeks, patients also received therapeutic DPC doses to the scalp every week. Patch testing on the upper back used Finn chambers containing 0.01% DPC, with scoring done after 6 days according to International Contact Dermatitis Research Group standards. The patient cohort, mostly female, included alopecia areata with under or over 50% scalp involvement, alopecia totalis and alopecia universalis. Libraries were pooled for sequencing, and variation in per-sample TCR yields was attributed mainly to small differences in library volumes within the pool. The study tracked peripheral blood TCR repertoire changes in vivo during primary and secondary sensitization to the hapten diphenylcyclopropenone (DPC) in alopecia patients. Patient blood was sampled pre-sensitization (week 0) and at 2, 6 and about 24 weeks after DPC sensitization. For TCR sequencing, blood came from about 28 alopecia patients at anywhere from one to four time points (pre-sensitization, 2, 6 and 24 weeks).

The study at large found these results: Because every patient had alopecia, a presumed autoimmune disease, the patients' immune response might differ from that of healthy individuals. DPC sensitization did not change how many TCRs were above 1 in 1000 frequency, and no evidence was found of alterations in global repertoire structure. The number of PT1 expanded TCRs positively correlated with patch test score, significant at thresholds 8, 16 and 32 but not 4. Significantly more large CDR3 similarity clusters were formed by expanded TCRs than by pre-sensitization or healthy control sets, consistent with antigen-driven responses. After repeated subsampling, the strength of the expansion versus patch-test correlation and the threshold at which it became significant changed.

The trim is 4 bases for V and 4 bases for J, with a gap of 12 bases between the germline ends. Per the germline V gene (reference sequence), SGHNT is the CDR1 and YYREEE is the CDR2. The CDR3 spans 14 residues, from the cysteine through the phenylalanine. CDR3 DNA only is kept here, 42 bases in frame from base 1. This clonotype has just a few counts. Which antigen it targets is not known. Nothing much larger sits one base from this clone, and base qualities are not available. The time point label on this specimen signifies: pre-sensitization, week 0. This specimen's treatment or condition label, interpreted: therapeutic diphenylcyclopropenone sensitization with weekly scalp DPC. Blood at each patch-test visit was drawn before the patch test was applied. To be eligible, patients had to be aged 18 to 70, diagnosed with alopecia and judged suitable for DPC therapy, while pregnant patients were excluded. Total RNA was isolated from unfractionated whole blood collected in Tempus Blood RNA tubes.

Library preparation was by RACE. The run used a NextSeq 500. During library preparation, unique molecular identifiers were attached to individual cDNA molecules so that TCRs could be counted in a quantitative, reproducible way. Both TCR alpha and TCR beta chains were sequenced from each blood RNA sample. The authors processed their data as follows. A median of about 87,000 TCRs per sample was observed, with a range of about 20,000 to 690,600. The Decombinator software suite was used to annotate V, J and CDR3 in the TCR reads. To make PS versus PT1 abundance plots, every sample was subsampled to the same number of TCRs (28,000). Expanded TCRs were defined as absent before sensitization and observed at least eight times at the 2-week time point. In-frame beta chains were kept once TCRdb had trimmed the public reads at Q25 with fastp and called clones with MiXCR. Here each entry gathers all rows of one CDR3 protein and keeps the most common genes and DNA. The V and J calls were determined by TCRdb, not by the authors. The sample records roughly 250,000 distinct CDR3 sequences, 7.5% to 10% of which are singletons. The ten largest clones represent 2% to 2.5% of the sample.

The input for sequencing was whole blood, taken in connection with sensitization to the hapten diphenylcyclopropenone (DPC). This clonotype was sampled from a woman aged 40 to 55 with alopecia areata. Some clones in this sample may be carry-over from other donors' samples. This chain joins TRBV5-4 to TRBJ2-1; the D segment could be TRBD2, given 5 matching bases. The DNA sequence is TGTGCCAGCAGCCCGGGAACCCAGTACAATGAGCAGTTCTTC. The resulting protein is CASSPGTQYNEQFF.